This T cell receptor beta chain was sequenced for a study of early T cells in non-severe SARS-CoV-2 infection. Study-wide background: Chains were unpaired, as sequencing was done on bulk RNA from unsorted whole blood.

Study findings and constraints: VDJdb matches were skewed toward anti-spike CD8 T cell responses.

In its sample, this clonotype was seen many times. No antigen is known for it. This CDR3 has 15 residues. Trimming left V 0 bases short and J 3 bases short, with 9 bases between. In the library, individual cDNA molecules carried attached unique molecular identifiers. TCRdb re-called the 5' RACE reads with MiXCR, one entry per CDR3 protein. This table holds about 68,000 distinct CDR3 sequences, 9.5% to 13% found once. The receptor's source is an adult who was a healthcare worker with PCR-confirmed SARS-CoV-2 infection or an uninfected control (not recorded which). V gene TRBV12-3 or TRBV12-4 combines with J gene TRBJ1-5; D is ambiguous. The sequenced sample consisted of whole blood. The CDR3 sequence: CASSLASGFNQPQHF. As DNA, the CDR3 is TGTGCCAGCAGTTTAGCGAGCGGATTCAATCAGCCCCAGCATTTT.